This TCR beta chain was identified in a study of CD8+CD57+ T cells in acquired aplastic anemia. This clonotype was observed a few times. Genomic DNA constituted the template upon which TCR beta VDJ and CDR3 profiling was performed. TCRdb processed the reads anew with MiXCR; each CDR3 protein has one entry. The sample has about 110,000 distinct CDR3 sequences; around half are singletons. Germline V lookup: CDR1 SNHLY, CDR2 FYNNEI. Deletions cut 3 bases from V and 3 bases from J, with 6 bases between. This CDR3 comprises 12 residues. The receptor's source is a human donor in good health, serving as a control. The chain couples TRBV2 to TRBJ2-7; D unclear. Specimen: sorted CD4+, CD8+, or CD8+CD57+ T cells (not recorded which) from PBMCs. CDR3 residues: CASSDRNYEQYF. The CDR3 DNA reads TGTGCCAGCAGTGACAGGAACTACGAGCAGTACTTC.